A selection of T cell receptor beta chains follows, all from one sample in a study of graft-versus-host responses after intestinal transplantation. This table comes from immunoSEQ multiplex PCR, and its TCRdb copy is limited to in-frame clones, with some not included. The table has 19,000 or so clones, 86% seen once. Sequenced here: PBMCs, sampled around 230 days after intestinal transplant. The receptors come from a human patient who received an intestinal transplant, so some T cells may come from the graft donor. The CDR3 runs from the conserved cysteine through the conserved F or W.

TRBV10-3 CAIRDPNSGENTDTQYF
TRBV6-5 CASSYDSRSPLHF
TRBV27 CASSTNQQGALGYTF
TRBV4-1 CASSQAPEESYEQYF
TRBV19 CASSIVGRQAEGYTF
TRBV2 CASSAGLPITDTQYF
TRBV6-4 CASSDSPASGANVLTF
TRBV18 CASSPVAGELFF
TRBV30 CAWSVLLARATNEKLFF
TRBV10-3 CAISSGSDPLSETQYF
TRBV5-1 CASSLGASEYNEQFF
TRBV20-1 CSASRGYEQYF
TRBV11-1 CASSSDVDYGYTF
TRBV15 CATSRDLPSVNRQYF
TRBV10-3 CALVEQSDQPQHF
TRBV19 CASSVTGGTDTQYF
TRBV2 CASSQTGTSGGAPDTQYF
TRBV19 CASILRSGTGVTEAFF
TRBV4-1 CASSQDRGPERKLFF
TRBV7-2 CASSRGGGGQPQHF
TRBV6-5 CASSYGTGQGSYEQYF
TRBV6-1 CASRGPYRVGHF
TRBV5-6 CASSSGGQPQHF
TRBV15 CATSASRNTEAFF
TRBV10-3 CAISGGPDSGYEQYF
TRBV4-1 CASADRANTEAFF
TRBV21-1 CASRDRGETQYF
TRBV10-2 CASSELLAGVDTQYF
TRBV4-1 CASARVTTGQYNQPQHF
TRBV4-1 CASSQLAGYQETQYF
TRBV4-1 CASSQVPGQVLNEKLFF
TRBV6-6 CASSYPNRGGHNEQFF
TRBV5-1 CASSLEGASTDTQYF
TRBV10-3 CAISEGQGLNTEAFF
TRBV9 CASSDRDYRYNTGELFF
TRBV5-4 CASSLAGRDTEAFF
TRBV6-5 CASCRGRDYGYTF
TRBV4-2 CASSQIGLRDTQYF
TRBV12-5 CASGPTPYNEQFF
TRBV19 CASSTSAGQHTYEQYF
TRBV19 CASSPPGQIYISPQHF
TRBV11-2 CASSLVGGVDYNEQFF
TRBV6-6 CASSYSTNTEAFF
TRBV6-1 CASIRGPLGGAFF
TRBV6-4 CASSDSASGSNEQFF
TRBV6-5 CASSSIRGTGELFF
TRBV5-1 CASSDSLTGELFF
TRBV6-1 CASSEGTTEAFF
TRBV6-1 CASSDTRVSYGYTF
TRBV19 CASSIQQGRNSPLHF
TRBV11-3 CASSLTGLAYEQYF
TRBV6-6 CASSHRTGLVAQPQHF
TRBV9 CASSAGGRTEAFF
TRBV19 CASSLGETQYF
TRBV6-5 CASSYGQGTFYEQYF
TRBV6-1 CASSALTGVKNIQYF